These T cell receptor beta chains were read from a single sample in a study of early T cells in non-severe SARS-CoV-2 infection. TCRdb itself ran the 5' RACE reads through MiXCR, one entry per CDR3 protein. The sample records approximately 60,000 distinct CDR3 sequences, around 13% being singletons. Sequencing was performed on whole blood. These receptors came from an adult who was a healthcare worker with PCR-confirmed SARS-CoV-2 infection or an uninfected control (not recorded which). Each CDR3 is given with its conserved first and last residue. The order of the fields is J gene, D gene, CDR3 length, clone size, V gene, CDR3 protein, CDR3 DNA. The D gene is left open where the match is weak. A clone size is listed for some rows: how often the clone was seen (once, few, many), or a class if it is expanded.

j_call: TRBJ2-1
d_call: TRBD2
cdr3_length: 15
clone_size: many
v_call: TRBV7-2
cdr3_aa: CATHLPGGPRNEQFF
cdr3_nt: TGTGCCACCCACCTTCCGGGGGGTCCCCGCAATGAGCAGTTCTTC

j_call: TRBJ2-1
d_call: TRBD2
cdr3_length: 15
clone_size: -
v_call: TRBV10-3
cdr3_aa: CAISESTSGGNEQFF
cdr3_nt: TGTGCCATCAGTGAGTCCACCTCGGGGGGCAATGAGCAGTTCTTC

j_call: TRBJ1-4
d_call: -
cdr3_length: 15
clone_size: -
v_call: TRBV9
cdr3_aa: CASSVGATGSEKLFF
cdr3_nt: TGTGCCAGCAGCGTAGGTGCCACAGGGAGTGAAAAACTGTTTTTT

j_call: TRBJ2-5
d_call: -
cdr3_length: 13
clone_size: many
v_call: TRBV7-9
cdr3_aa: CASSLRVETSQYF
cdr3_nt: TGTGCCAGCAGCTTAAGGGTTGAGACATCCCAGTACTTC

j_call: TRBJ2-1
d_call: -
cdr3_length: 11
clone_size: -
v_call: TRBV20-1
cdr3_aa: CSARVGNEQFF
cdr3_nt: TGCAGTGCTAGAGTGGGGAATGAGCAGTTCTTC

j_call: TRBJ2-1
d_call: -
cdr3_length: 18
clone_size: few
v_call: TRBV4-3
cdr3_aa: CASSQEFGTGGGYNEQFF
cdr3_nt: TGCGCCAGCAGCCAAGAATTTGGAACAGGCGGAGGGTACAATGAGCAGTTCTTC

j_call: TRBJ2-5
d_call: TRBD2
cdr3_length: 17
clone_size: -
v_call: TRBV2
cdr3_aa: CASSDPSGGPSGETQYF
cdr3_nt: TGTGCCAGCAGTGATCCTAGCGGGGGGCCGTCGGGGGAGACCCAGTACTTC

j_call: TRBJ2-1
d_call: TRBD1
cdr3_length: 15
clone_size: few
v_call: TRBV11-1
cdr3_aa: CASSNRGSAYNEQFF
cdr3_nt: TGTGCCAGCAGCAACAGGGGCTCAGCCTACAATGAGCAGTTCTTC

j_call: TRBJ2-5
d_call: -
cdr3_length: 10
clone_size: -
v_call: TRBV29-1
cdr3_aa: CSGTGATQYF
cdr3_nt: TGCAGCGGAACTGGGGCCACCCAGTACTTC

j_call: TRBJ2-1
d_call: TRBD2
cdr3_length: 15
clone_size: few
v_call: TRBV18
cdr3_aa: CASSYSSGGYNEQFF
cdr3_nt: TGTGCCAGCTCATACTCTAGCGGGGGTTACAATGAGCAGTTCTTC

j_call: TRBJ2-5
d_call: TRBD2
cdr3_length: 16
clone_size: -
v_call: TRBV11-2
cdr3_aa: CASSPKTSLYQETQYF
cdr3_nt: TGTGCCAGCAGCCCTAAGACTAGCCTATACCAAGAGACCCAGTACTTC

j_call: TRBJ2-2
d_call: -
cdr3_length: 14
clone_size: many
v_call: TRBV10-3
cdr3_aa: CAISEGQNTGELFF
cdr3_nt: TGTGCCATCAGTGAGGGGCAGAACACCGGGGAGCTGTTTTTT

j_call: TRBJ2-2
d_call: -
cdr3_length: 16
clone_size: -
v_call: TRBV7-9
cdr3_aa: CASSSWTARSTGELFF
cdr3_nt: TGTGCCAGCAGCTCCTGGACAGCCAGGAGTACCGGGGAGCTGTTTTTT

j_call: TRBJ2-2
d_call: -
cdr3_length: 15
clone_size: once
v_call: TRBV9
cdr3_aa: CASSVDVHLTGELFF
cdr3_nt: TGTGCCAGCAGCGTAGATGTGCATCTGACCGGGGAGCTGTTTTTT

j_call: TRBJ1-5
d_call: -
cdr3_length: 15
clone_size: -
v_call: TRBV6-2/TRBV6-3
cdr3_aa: CASSYRGVSNQPQHF
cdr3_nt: TGTGCCAGCAGTTACCGGGGAGTGAGCAATCAGCCCCAGCATTTT

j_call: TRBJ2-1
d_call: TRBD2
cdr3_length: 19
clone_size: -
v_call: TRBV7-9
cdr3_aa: CASSLAGLAGESSYNEQFF
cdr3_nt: TGTGCCAGCAGCTTAGCCGGACTAGCGGGGGAGAGCTCCTACAATGAGCAGTTCTTC

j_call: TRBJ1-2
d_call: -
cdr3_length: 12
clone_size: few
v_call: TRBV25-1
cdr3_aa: CASKTTEHGYTF
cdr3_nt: TGTGCCAGCAAAACGACAGAACATGGCTACACCTTC

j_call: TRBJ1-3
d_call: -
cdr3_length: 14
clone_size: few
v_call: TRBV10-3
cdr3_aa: CAISDPRSGNTIYF
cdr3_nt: TGTGCCATCAGTGACCCCCGCTCTGGAAACACCATATATTTT

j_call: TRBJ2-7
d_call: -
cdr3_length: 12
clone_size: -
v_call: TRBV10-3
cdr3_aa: CAIRGQTYEQYF
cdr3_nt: TGTGCCATCCGGGGGCAGACCTACGAGCAGTACTTC

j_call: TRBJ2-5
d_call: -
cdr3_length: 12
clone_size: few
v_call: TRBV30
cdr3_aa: CACRDFQETQYF
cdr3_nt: TGTGCCTGTCGGGACTTCCAAGAGACCCAGTACTTC

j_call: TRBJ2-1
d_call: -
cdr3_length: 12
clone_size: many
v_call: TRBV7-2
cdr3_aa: CASSLFFDEQFF
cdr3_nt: TGTGCCAGCAGCTTATTTTTCGATGAGCAGTTCTTC

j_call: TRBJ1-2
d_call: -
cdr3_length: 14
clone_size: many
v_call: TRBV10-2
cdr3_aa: CASSEPAGNYGYTF
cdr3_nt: TGCGCCAGCAGTGAGCCCGCGGGTAACTATGGCTACACCTTC

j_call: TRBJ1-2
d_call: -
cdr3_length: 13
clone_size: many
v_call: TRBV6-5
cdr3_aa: CASSNRVTYGYTF
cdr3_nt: TGTGCCAGCAGTAACAGGGTCACCTATGGCTACACCTTC

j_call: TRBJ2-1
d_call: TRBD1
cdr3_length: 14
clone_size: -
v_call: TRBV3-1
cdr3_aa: CASRRQGASNEQFF
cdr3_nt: TGTGCCAGCAGGCGACAGGGGGCAAGCAATGAGCAGTTCTTC

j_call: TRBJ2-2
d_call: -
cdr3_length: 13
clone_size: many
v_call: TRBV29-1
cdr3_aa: CSVGTRSTGELFF
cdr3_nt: TGCAGCGTCGGAACAAGATCTACCGGGGAGCTGTTTTTT

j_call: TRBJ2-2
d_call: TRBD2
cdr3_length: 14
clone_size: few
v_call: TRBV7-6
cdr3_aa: CASIRGGGPGELFF
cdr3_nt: TGTGCCAGCATACGGGGCGGGGGACCCGGGGAGCTGTTTTTT

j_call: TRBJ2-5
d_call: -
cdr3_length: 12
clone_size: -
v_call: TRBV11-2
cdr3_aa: CASSLDQESQYF
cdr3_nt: TGTGCCAGCAGCTTAGATCAAGAGTCCCAGTACTTC

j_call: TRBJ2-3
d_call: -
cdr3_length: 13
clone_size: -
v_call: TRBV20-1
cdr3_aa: CSASRGGTDTQYF
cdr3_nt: TGCAGTGCTAGCAGGGGGGGCACAGATACGCAGTATTTT

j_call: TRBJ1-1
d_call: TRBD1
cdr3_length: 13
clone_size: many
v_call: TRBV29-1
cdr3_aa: CSVGQGAGTEAFF
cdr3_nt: TGCAGCGTTGGACAGGGGGCAGGGACTGAAGCTTTCTTT

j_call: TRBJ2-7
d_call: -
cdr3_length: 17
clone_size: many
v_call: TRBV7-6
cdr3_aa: CASSLALRGAARDEQYF
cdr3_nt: TGTGCCAGCAGCTTAGCGCTCCGGGGGGCCGCTCGCGACGAGCAGTACTTC

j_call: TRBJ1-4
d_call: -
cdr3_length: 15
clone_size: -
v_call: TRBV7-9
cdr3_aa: CASSLGWGGHEKLFF
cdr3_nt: TGTGCCAGCAGCTTAGGTTGGGGAGGCCACGAAAAACTGTTTTTT

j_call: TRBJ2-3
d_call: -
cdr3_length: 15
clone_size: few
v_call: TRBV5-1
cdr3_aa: CASSFTQILTDTQYF
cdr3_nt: TGCGCCAGCAGCTTCACTCAAATTCTCACAGATACGCAGTATTTT

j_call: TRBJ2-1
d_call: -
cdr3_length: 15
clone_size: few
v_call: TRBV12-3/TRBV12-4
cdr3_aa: CASTPTGLSYNEQFF
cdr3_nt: TGTGCCAGCACCCCGACAGGCCTTTCCTACAATGAGCAGTTCTTC

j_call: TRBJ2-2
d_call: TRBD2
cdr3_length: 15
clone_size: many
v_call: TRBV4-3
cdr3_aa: CASSLAGGGTGELFF
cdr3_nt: TGCGCCAGCAGCCTAGCGGGAGGGGGCACCGGGGAGCTGTTTTTT

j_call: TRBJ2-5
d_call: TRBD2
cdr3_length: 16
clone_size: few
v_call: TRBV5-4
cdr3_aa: CASSPSGGLGQETQYF
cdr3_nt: TGTGCCAGCAGCCCGTCGGGGGGGCTGGGGCAAGAGACCCAGTACTTC

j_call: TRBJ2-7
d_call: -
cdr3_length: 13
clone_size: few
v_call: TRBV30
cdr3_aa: CAWTTNPQLGQYF
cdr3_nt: TGTGCCTGGACGACCAACCCTCAACTCGGGCAGTACTTC

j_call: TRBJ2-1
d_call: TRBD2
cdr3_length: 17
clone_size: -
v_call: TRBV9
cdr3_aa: CASTPGYGGGQYNEQFF
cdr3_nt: TGTGCCAGCACCCCGGGGTATGGCGGGGGGCAATACAATGAGCAGTTCTTC

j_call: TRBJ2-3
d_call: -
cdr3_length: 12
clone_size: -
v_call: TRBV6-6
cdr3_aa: CASSRTLDTQYF
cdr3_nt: TGTGCCAGCAGCCGGACATTAGATACGCAGTATTTT

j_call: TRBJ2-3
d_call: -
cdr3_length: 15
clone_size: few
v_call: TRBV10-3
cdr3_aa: CAISPGTFGTDTQYF
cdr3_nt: TGTGCCATCAGTCCCGGGACCTTTGGCACAGATACGCAGTATTTT

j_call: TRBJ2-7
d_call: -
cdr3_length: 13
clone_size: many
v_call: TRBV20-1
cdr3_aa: CSARDLVDYEQYF
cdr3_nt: TGCAGTGCTAGAGATCTCGTAGACTACGAGCAGTACTTC

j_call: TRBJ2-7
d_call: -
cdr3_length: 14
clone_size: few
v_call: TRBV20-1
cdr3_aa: CSARVAGSSYEQYF
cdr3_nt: TGCAGTGCTAGAGTGGCAGGGAGCTCCTACGAGCAGTACTTC

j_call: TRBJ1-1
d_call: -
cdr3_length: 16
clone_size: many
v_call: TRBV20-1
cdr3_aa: CSARTRGGWMNTEAFF
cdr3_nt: TGCAGTGCTAGAACCCGGGGGGGATGGATGAACACTGAAGCTTTCTTT

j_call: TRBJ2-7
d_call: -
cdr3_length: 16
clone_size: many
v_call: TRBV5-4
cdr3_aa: CASSLASGTRAYEQYF
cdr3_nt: TGTGCCAGCAGCTTGGCCTCCGGGACACGAGCCTACGAGCAGTACTTC

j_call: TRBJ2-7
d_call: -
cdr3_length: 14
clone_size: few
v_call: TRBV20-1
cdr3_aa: CSARVWGTSYEQYF
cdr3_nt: TGCAGTGCTAGAGTTTGGGGGACTTCCTACGAGCAGTACTTC